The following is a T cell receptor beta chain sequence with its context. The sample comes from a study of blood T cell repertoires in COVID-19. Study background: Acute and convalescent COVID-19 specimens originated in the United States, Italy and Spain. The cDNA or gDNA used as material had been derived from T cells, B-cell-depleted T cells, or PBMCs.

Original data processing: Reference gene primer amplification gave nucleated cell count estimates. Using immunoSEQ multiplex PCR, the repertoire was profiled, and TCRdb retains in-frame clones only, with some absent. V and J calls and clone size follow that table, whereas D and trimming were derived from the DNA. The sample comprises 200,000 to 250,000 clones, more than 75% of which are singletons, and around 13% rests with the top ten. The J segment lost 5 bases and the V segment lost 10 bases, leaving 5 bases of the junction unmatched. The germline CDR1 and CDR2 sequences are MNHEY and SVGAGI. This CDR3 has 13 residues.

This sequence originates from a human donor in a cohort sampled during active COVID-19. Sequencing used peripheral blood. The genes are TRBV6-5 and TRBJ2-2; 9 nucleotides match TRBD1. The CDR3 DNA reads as TGTGCCACCTCGGACAGGGGAACCGGGGAGCTGTTTTTT. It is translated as CATSDRGTGELFF.